The present TCR beta chain was sequenced within a study of PD-1 blockade in mismatch repair-deficient tumors. The table came from immunoSEQ multiplex PCR; TCRdb's copy has only in-frame clones and leaves some out. The sample yields 120,000 or so clones, 86% seen once. Germline loops: CDR1 LNHDA, CDR2 SQIVND (reference sequence). The CDR3 extends over 13 amino acids. J lost 3 bases, V lost 4 bases, and 3 bases had no gene match. Findings of the study overall: After pembrolizumab, tumor-resident clones rose rapidly, then generally contracted before radiologic responses.

A remark on this clone: The antigen remains unidentified.

This sequence originates from an adult with mismatch repair-deficient cancer. The chain is built from TRBV19 and TRBJ2-7; 7 nucleotides match TRBD2. The starting material was peripheral blood, obtained 44 weeks after starting pembrolizumab. DNA of the CDR3: TGTGCCAGTAGTACGTCGGGGGGCTACGAGCAGTACTTC. Translation: CASSTSGGYEQYF.